A selection of T cell receptor beta chains follows, all from one sample in a study of blood T cells in healthy people across ages. Via MiXCR, TCRdb re-called the 5' RACE reads, giving one row per CDR3 protein. The sample consists of roughly 790,000 distinct CDR3 sequences, approximately 43% of them appearing once. The sequenced sample consisted of blood. These receptors all stem from a woman aged 60-75 years in good health. CDR3s include the opening cysteine and the closing phenylalanine or tryptophan. The D gene is left open where the match is weak. Some rows mark clone size as missing; the rest say once, few, many or name a class of expanded clone.

D gene: TRBD2
clone size: few
J gene: TRBJ2-1
V gene: TRBV4-1
CDR3 DNA: TGCGCCAGCAGCCAAGAGTTGCTAGCGGGGGGGCCCCTCAATGAGCAGTTCTTC
CDR3 protein: CASSQELLAGGPLNEQFF

D gene: TRBD2
clone size: -
J gene: TRBJ2-5
V gene: TRBV7-2
CDR3 DNA: TGTGCCAGCAGCTCAAGGACTAGCGGGAGTGGAAGGCCCCAAGAGACCCAGTACTTC
CDR3 protein: CASSSRTSGSGRPQETQYF

D gene: -
clone size: -
J gene: TRBJ2-7
V gene: TRBV20-1
CDR3 DNA: TGCAGTGCTAGGGGGGCGGACACCGATTACGAGCAGTACTTC
CDR3 protein: CSARGADTDYEQYF

D gene: TRBD1
clone size: few
J gene: TRBJ2-7
V gene: TRBV20-1
CDR3 DNA: TGCAGTGCTAGAGGGGGGACAGGGCTTTACGAGCAGTACTTC
CDR3 protein: CSARGGTGLYEQYF

D gene: -
clone size: -
J gene: TRBJ1-4
V gene: TRBV14
CDR3 DNA: TGTGCCAGCAGCCAGTACAGGGCTAATGAAAAACTGTTTTTT
CDR3 protein: CASSQYRANEKLFF

D gene: TRBD1
clone size: -
J gene: TRBJ2-6
V gene: TRBV5-1
CDR3 DNA: TGCGCCAGCAGCTTGAGGGGACAGGGGGCCTCTGGGGCCAACGTCCTGACTTTC
CDR3 protein: CASSLRGQGASGANVLTF

D gene: -
clone size: -
J gene: TRBJ2-7
V gene: TRBV29-1
CDR3 DNA: TGCAGCGTTGGGGTGCGGGGGCGATCCTACGAGCAGTACTTC
CDR3 protein: CSVGVRGRSYEQYF

D gene: -
clone size: -
J gene: TRBJ2-4
V gene: TRBV28
CDR3 DNA: TGTGCCAGCAGTTGGCAGGGCGAAAACATTCAGTACTTC
CDR3 protein: CASSWQGENIQYF

D gene: TRBD2
clone size: -
J gene: TRBJ2-2
V gene: TRBV3-1
CDR3 DNA: TGTGCCAGCAGCCTCTCAACACTAGCGGGGGGCCGAGGCACCGGGGAGCTGTTTTTT
CDR3 protein: CASSLSTLAGGRGTGELFF

D gene: TRBD2
clone size: -
J gene: TRBJ2-3
V gene: TRBV7-4
CDR3 DNA: TGTGCCAGCAGCGCCTACTCCGGGGAAAGGACTAGCGGGAGCCGAAATTACACAGATACGCAGTATTTT
CDR3 protein: CASSAYSGERTSGSRNYTDTQYF

D gene: TRBD1
clone size: -
J gene: TRBJ1-1
V gene: TRBV7-9
CDR3 DNA: TGTGCCGGCAGCTTAGGGACAGCGAACACTGAAGCTTTCTTT
CDR3 protein: CAGSLGTANTEAFF

D gene: -
clone size: few
J gene: TRBJ2-7
V gene: TRBV6-1
CDR3 DNA: TGTGCCAGCAGTAGGGAGAACTACGAGCAGTACTTC
CDR3 protein: CASSRENYEQYF

D gene: -
clone size: many
J gene: TRBJ2-7
V gene: TRBV29-1
CDR3 DNA: TGCAGCGTGGCCCTAGAGGCAGGGGGGGCCTACGAGCAGTACTTC
CDR3 protein: CSVALEAGGAYEQYF

D gene: -
clone size: -
J gene: TRBJ1-2
V gene: TRBV7-2
CDR3 DNA: TGTGCCAGCAGCTTGGACGGCAGGGGCGACTATGGCTACACCTTC
CDR3 protein: CASSLDGRGDYGYTF

D gene: TRBD1
clone size: few
J gene: TRBJ2-7
V gene: TRBV5-1
CDR3 DNA: TGCGCCAGCAGCTTGGAACAGGGGTATATCTACGAGCAGTACTTC
CDR3 protein: CASSLEQGYIYEQYF

D gene: TRBD2
clone size: -
J gene: TRBJ2-1
V gene: TRBV11-3
CDR3 DNA: TGTGCCAGCAGCTTACACGGGACTAGCGGGAGCAAGAGATACAATGAGCAGTTCTTC
CDR3 protein: CASSLHGTSGSKRYNEQFF

D gene: -
clone size: many
J gene: TRBJ2-1
V gene: TRBV7-9
CDR3 DNA: TGTGCCAGCAGCTTAGGCGAGCAGTTCTTC
CDR3 protein: CASSLGEQFF

D gene: -
clone size: -
J gene: TRBJ2-5
V gene: TRBV14
CDR3 DNA: TGTGCCAGCAGCCAAGATTCCCCGCCGGGACAAAAGGAGACCCAGTACTTC
CDR3 protein: CASSQDSPPGQKETQYF

D gene: -
clone size: once
J gene: TRBJ1-1
V gene: TRBV6-2/TRBV6-3
CDR3 DNA: TGTGCCAGAGGAAGTATAGGGGCCATGAACACTGAAGCTTTCTTT
CDR3 protein: CARGSIGAMNTEAFF

D gene: TRBD2
clone size: -
J gene: TRBJ2-1
V gene: TRBV7-3
CDR3 DNA: TGTGCCAGCAGCTGGGGCAGACTAGCGGGAACCTACAATGAGCAGTTCTTC
CDR3 protein: CASSWGRLAGTYNEQFF

D gene: -
clone size: few
J gene: TRBJ2-5
V gene: TRBV27
CDR3 DNA: TGTGCCAGCAGCCCTATACCGGGACACCAAGAAGAGACCCAGTACTTC
CDR3 protein: CASSPIPGHQEETQYF

D gene: TRBD2
clone size: -
J gene: TRBJ2-1
V gene: TRBV6-2/TRBV6-3
CDR3 DNA: TGTGCCAGCAGCGGGACTAGCGGGAGCACCTCCTACAATGAGCAGTTCTTC
CDR3 protein: CASSGTSGSTSYNEQFF

D gene: TRBD2
clone size: -
J gene: TRBJ2-7
V gene: TRBV20-1
CDR3 DNA: TGCAGTGCTCCTGATATTAGCGGGGGGAGCTCCTACGAGCAGTACTTC
CDR3 protein: CSAPDISGGSSYEQYF

D gene: -
clone size: once
J gene: TRBJ1-6
V gene: TRBV10-3
CDR3 DNA: TGTGCCATCAGTGAGTTGGGAGCAGGCGGTTCACCCCTCCACTTT
CDR3 protein: CAISELGAGGSPLHF

D gene: -
clone size: few
J gene: TRBJ2-1
V gene: TRBV18
CDR3 DNA: TGTGCCAGCTCACCTTCCAGGGTTAAGGTGGATGAGCAGTTCTTC
CDR3 protein: CASSPSRVKVDEQFF

D gene: -
clone size: few
J gene: TRBJ2-1
V gene: TRBV7-2
CDR3 DNA: TGTGCCAGCAGCGTATATAGGGGGAACAATGAGCAGTTCTTC
CDR3 protein: CASSVYRGNNEQFF

D gene: TRBD1
clone size: -
J gene: TRBJ2-1
V gene: TRBV9
CDR3 DNA: TGTGCCAGCAGCGTAGGTGGGACAGGTGGCAATGAGCAGTTCTTC
CDR3 protein: CASSVGGTGGNEQFF

D gene: -
clone size: -
J gene: TRBJ1-2
V gene: TRBV29-1
CDR3 DNA: TGCAGCCTATATCTGACTAACTATGGCTACACCTTC
CDR3 protein: CSLYLTNYGYTF

D gene: -
clone size: -
J gene: TRBJ2-4
V gene: TRBV5-1
CDR3 DNA: TGCGCCGGCAGCGTACAAGACCCTGACAAAAACATTCAGTACTTC
CDR3 protein: CAGSVQDPDKNIQYF

D gene: -
clone size: -
J gene: TRBJ1-2
V gene: TRBV7-8
CDR3 DNA: TGTGCCAGCAGCTTAGCGCTTTCGGGGACATTAAACGTCTATGGCTACACCTTC
CDR3 protein: CASSLALSGTLNVYGYTF

D gene: -
clone size: many
J gene: TRBJ2-5
V gene: TRBV27
CDR3 DNA: TGTGCCAGCAGCCATCGGCAGCAAGAGACCCAGTACTTC
CDR3 protein: CASSHRQQETQYF

D gene: -
clone size: -
J gene: TRBJ1-1
V gene: TRBV5-1
CDR3 DNA: TGCGCCAGCAGCTTGACAGACATGACGAACACTGAAGCTTTCTTT
CDR3 protein: CASSLTDMTNTEAFF

D gene: -
clone size: few
J gene: TRBJ2-4
V gene: TRBV3-1
CDR3 DNA: TGTGCCAGCAGCCAAGGCGGACGAGTTTTGTACTTC
CDR3 protein: CASSQGGRVLYF

D gene: -
clone size: -
J gene: TRBJ2-1
V gene: TRBV20-1
CDR3 DNA: TGCAGTGCTAGAGGCAGGGGCTCCTACAATGAGCAGTTCTTC
CDR3 protein: CSARGRGSYNEQFF

D gene: TRBD2
clone size: -
J gene: TRBJ2-5
V gene: TRBV18
CDR3 DNA: TGTGCCAGCTCACCAACGCTAGCGGGGGGACAAGAGACCCAGTACTTC
CDR3 protein: CASSPTLAGGQETQYF